This T cell receptor beta chain emerged from a study of response to subunit inactivated influenza vaccine. Findings of the study overall: Seasonal influenza vaccination, on each occasion, was suggested by the authors to recruit few new T cells.

In its sample, this clonotype was seen a few times. What it recognizes is unknown. TCRdb reanalysed the RT-PCR reads using MiXCR and keeps one entry per CDR3 protein. The sample contains 650,000 to 800,000 distinct CDR3 sequences, approximately 17% of which appear only once. Germline V CDR1 and CDR2: SQVTM, ANQGSEA. CDR3 length: 12 amino acids. V was trimmed by 2 bases and J by 3 bases, leaving 7 bases between them. This sequence joins TRBV29-1 and TRBJ1-2; D is unclear. Specimen: PBMCs from blood, collected 5 days after vaccination. The receptor comes from a man in his forties or fifties who received an inactivated influenza vaccine. CDR3 loop: CSVEQVDYGYTF. DNA for the CDR3: TGCAGCGTTGAACAGGTGGACTATGGCTACACCTTC.